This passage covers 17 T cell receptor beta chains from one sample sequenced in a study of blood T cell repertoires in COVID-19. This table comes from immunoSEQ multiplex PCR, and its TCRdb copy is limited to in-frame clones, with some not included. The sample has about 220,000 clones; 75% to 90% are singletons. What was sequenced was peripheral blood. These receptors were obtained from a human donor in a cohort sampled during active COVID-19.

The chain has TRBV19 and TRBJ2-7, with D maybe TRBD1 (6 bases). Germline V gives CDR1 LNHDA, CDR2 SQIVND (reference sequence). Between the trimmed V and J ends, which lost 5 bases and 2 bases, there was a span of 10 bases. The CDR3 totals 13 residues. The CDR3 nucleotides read TGTGCCAGTAGTGCAGCAGGGGCCTACGAGCAGTACTTC. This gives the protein CASSAAGAYEQYF.

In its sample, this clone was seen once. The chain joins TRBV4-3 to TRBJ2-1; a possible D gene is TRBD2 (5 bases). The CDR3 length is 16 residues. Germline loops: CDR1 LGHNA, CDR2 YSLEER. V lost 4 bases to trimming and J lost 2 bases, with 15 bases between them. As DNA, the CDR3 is TGCGCCAGCAGCCCCATATCGACGGGGACCTACAATGAGCAGTTCTTC. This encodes CASSPISTGTYNEQFF.

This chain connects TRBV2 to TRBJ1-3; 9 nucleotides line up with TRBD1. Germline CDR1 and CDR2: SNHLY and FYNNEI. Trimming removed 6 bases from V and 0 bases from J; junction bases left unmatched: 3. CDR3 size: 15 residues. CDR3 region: CASRGQGSSGNTIYF. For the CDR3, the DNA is TGTGCCAGCAGGGGACAGGGAAGCTCTGGAAACACCATATATTTT.

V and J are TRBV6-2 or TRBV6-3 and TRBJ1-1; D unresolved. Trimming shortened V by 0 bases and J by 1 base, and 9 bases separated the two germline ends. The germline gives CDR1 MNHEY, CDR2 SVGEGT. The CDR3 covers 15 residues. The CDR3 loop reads CASSYSILANTEAFF. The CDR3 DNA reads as TGTGCCAGCAGTTACTCGATCCTGGCGAACACTGAAGCTTTCTTT.

The CDR3 DNA is TGTGCCAGCAGCTTAGACCCACCGGGTGAGCAGTTCTTC. Protein sequence: CASSLDPPGEQFF. The chain joins TRBV7-6 to TRBJ2-1; no clear D. This CDR3 is built from 13 residues. The V end lost 1 base, the J end lost 9 bases, and 10 bases lay between the germline ends. Germline-derived CDR1 and CDR2 are SGHVS and FNYEAQ.

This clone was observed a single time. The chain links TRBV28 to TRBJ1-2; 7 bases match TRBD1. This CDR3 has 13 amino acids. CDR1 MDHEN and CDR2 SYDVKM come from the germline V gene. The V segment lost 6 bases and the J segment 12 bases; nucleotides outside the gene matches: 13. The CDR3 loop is CASRQTGTQGDTF. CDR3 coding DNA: TGTGCCAGCAGGCAGACAGGGACCCAAGGGGACACCTTC.

CDR3 coding DNA: TGTGCCAGCAGTTTACTAGCGGGACCCAGTCATGAGCAGTTCTTC. This codes for CASSLLAGPSHEQFF. V and J are TRBV27 and TRBJ2-1; 9 bases match TRBD2. CDR3 length: 15 residues. Germline CDR1 is MNHEY and CDR2 is SMNVEV (reference sequence). The ends lost 2 bases at V and 8 bases at J; junction bases unmatched: 7.

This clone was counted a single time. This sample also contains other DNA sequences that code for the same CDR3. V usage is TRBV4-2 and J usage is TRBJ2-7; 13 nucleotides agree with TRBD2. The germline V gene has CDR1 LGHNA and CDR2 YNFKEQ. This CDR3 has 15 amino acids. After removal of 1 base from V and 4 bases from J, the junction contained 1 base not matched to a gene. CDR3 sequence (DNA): TGTGCCAGCAGCCAAGGACTAGCGGGAGGATACGAGCAGTACTTC. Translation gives CASSQGLAGGYEQYF.

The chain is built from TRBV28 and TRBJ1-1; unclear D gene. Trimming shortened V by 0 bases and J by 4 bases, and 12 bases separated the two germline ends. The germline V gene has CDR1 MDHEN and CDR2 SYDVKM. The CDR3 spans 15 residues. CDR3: CASSLWPGSGTEAFF. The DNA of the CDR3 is TGTGCCAGCAGTTTATGGCCGGGATCTGGCACTGAAGCTTTCTTT.

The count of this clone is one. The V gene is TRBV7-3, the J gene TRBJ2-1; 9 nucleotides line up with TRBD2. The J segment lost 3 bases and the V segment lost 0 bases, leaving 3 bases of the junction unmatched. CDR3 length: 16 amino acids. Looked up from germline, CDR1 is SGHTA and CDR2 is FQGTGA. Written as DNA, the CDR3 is TGTGCCAGCAGCTTAACGTTGACTAGCGGCTACAATGAGCAGTTCTTC. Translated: CASSLTLTSGYNEQFF. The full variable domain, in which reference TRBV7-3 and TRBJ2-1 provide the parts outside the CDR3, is GAGVSQTPSNKVTEKGKYVELRCDPISGHTALYWYRQSLGQGPEFLIYFQGTGAADDSGLPNDRFFAVRPEGSVSTLKIQRTERGDSAVYLCASSLTLTSGYNEQFFGPGTRLTVL.

The DNA of the CDR3 is TGTGCCAGCAGTTTGAGGGGACGGAGACGGACTAGCGGCCAACAAGAGACCCAGTACTTC. Its translation is CASSLRGRRRTSGQQETQYF. The chain employs TRBV28 and TRBJ2-5; TRBD2 matches at 10 bases. J was trimmed by 2 bases and V by 3 bases; bases with no gene match: 18. CDR3 length: 20 residues. The germline gives CDR1 MDHEN, CDR2 SYDVKM.

The CDR3 loop is CASSQEPSGGRYNEQFF. The CDR3 DNA follows: TGTGCCAGCAGCCAAGAGCCTAGCGGGGGCAGATACAATGAGCAGTTCTTC. The chain has TRBV3-1 (or the pseudogene TRBV3-2) and TRBJ2-1; 10 bases are shared with TRBD2. J was trimmed by 4 bases and V by 0 bases; bases with no gene match: 6. Germline V lookup: CDR1 LGHDT, CDR2 YNNKEL (reference sequence). The CDR3 has 17 amino acids.

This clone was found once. CDR3 coding DNA: TGTGCCAGCAGTGTACAGGGATGGAACACTGAAGCTTTCTTT. It yields the protein CASSVQGWNTEAFF. V and J are TRBV28 and TRBJ1-1, with D possibly being TRBD1 (6 bases). V lost 5 bases to trimming and J lost 1 base, with 11 bases between them. In germline, CDR1 is MDHEN, CDR2 SYDVKM. The CDR3 sequence is 14 residues long. The full variable domain, with the rest looked up from reference TRBV28 and TRBJ1-1, is DVKVTQSSRYLVKRTGEKVFLECVQDMDHENMFWYRQDPGLGLRLIYFSYDVKMKEKGDIPEGYSVSREKKERFSLILESASTNQTSMYLCASSVQGWNTEAFFGQGTRLTVV.

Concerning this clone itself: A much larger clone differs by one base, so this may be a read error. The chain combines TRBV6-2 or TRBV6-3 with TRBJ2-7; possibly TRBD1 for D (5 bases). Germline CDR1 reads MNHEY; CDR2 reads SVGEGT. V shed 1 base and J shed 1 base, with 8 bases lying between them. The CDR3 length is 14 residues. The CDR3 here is CASSYYPGSYEQYF. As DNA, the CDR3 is TGTGCCAGCAGTTACTACCCAGGGTCCTACGAGCAGTACTTC.

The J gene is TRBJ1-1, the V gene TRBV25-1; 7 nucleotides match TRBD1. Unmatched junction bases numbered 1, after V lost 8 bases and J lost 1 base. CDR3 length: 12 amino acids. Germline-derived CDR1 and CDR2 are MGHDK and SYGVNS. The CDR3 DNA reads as TGTGCCAGCCGGGACAGGAACACTGAAGCTTTCTTT. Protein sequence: CASRDRNTEAFF.

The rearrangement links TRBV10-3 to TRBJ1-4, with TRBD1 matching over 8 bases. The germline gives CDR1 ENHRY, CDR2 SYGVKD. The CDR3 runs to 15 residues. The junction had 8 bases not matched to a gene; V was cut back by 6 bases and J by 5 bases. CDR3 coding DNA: TGTGCCATCAGCGACAGGGGTGTATACAATGAAAAACTGTTTTTT. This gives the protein CAISDRGVYNEKLFF.

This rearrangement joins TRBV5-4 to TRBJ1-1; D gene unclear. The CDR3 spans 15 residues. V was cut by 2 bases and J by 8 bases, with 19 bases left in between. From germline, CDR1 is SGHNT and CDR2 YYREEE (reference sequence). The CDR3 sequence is CASSLPIGSQVEAFF. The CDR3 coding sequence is TGTGCCAGCAGCTTACCCATAGGCAGCCAGGTCGAAGCTTTCTTT. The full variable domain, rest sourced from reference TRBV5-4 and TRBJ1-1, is ETGVTQSPTHLIKTRGQQVTLRCSSQSGHNTVSWYQQALGQGPQFIFQYYREEENGRGNFPPRFSGLQFPNYSSELNVNALELDDSALYLCASSLPIGSQVEAFFGQGTRLTVV.